The sequence of this T cell receptor (beta chain) was determined in a study of cytomegalovirus exposure and HLA in healthy donors. Study outcomes and limitations: One variant, a missense change in DCLRE1C, was linked in a later analysis to TCR beta V- and J-gene trimming.

PCR involved 60 Vbeta and 13 Jbeta primers. The table came from immunoSEQ multiplex PCR; TCRdb's copy has only in-frame clones and leaves some out. The sample consists of 130,000 or so clones, about four fifths of them appearing once. Germline CDR1 is DFQATT and CDR2 is SNEGSKA (reference sequence). Deletions cut 5 bases from V and 7 bases from J, with 9 bases between. The CDR3 is 11 amino acids. With regard to this clone: Antigen: not known.

Sample: PBMCs. The source is a man under 40 in good health and CMV-seronegative. The rearrangement joins TRBV20-1 to TRBJ2-1, with a tentative D call TRBD2 (5 bases). The chain's CDR3 is CSAALANEQFF. The CDR3 nucleotides are TGCAGTGCTGCCCTAGCTAATGAGCAGTTCTTC.